This TCR beta chain was recovered during a study of T cell clonality in common variable immunodeficiency. This clone was detected only a few times. Its antigen is unidentified. Points from the study as a whole: Repertoire-complication correlations in CVID were limited by patient heterogeneity.

The data were produced by immunoSEQ multiplex PCR, yet TCRdb's version contains in-frame clones alone and is incomplete. The sample has approximately 34,000 clones, none seen only once. The specimen was peripheral blood mononuclear cells. The sequence came from a person between 18 and 69 years old in good health.

Incomplete CDR3 DNA: TGTGCCAGTAGTATTAGACCCGAGGGTCGGACCGGGGAG. It codes for CASSIRPEGRTGE. The whole CDR3 protein reads CASSIRPEGRTGELFF. The V gene is TRBV19, the J gene TRBJ2-2, with D maybe TRBD2 (5 bases). Coverage ceases 3 residues before the CDR3 finishes, and the germline J gene fills in the end. V lost 3 bases, J lost 5 bases, and 16 bases lay in between. Germline assignment: CDR1 LNHDA and CDR2 SQIVND (reference sequence). The CDR3 is made up of 16 amino acids. The full variable domain, with the rest looked up from reference TRBV19 and TRBJ2-2, is DGGITQSPKYLFRKEGQNVTLSCEQNLNHDAMYWYRQDPGQGLRLIYYSQIVNDFQKGDIAEGYSVSREKKESFPLTVTSAQKNPTAFYLCASSIRPEGRTGELFFGEGSRLTVL.